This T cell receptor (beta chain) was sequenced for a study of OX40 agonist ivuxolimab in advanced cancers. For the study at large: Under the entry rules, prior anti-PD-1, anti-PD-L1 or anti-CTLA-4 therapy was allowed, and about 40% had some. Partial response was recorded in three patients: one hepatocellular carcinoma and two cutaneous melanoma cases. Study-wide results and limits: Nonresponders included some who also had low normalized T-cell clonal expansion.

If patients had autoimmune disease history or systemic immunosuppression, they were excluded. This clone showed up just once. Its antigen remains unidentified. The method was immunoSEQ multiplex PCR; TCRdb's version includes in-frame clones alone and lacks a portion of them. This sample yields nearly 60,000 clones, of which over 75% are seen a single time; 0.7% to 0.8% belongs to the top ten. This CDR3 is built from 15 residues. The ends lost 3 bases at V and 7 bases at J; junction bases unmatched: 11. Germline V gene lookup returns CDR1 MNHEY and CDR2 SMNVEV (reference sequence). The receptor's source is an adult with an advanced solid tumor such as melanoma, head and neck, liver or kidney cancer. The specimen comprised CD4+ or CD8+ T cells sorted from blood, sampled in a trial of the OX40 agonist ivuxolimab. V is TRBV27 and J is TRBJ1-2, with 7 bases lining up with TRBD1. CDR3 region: CASSFGGGGYAGYTF. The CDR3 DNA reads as TGTGCCAGCAGTTTCGGAGGGGGCGGGTATGCTGGCTACACCTTC.